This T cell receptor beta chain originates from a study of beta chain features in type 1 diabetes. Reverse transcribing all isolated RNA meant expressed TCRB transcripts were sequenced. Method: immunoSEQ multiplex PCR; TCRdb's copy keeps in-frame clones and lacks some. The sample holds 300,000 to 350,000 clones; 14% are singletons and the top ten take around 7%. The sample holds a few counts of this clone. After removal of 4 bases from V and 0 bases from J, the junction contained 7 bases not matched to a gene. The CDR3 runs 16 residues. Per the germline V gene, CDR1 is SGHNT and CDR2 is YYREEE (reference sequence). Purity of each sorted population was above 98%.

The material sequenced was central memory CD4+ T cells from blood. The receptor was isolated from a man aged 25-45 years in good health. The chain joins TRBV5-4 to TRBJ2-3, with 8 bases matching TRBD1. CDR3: CASSIFQGASTDTQYF. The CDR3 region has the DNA TGTGCCAGCAGCATATTTCAGGGGGCAAGCACAGATACGCAGTATTTT.